This record looks at one T cell receptor (beta chain) sequence and its context. Cohorts were assigned according to the clinical history that participants reported. Two negative PCRs, clearance, or symptom resolution characterized the recovered Cohort 3 donors. TCRdb's copy holds only in-frame clones and misses some; the assay was immunoSEQ multiplex PCR. The sample includes approximately 300,000 clones, 70% to 90% seen only once; the top ten take about 4.2%. This specimen belongs to a study of blood T cell repertoires in COVID-19. In the study overall: PBMCs, B-cell-depleted T cells, or T cells were the source of the cDNA or gDNA that made up the material.

This CDR3 has 19 amino acids. The trim removed 0 bases at V and 0 bases at J, leaving 8 bases unmatched. Germline lookup yields CDR1 SGHRS and CDR2 YFSETQ. The sample comprised PBMCs or T cells enriched from blood (not recorded which). This sequence originates from a man aged 25-45 years who had recovered from COVID-19. The chain recombines TRBV5-1 with TRBJ2-4, with 11 bases aligning to TRBD2. This chain's CDR3 is CASSLDVTSGTIAKNIQYF. The CDR3 DNA reads as TGCGCCAGCAGCTTGGACGTGACTAGCGGGACAATAGCCAAAAACATTCAGTACTTC.